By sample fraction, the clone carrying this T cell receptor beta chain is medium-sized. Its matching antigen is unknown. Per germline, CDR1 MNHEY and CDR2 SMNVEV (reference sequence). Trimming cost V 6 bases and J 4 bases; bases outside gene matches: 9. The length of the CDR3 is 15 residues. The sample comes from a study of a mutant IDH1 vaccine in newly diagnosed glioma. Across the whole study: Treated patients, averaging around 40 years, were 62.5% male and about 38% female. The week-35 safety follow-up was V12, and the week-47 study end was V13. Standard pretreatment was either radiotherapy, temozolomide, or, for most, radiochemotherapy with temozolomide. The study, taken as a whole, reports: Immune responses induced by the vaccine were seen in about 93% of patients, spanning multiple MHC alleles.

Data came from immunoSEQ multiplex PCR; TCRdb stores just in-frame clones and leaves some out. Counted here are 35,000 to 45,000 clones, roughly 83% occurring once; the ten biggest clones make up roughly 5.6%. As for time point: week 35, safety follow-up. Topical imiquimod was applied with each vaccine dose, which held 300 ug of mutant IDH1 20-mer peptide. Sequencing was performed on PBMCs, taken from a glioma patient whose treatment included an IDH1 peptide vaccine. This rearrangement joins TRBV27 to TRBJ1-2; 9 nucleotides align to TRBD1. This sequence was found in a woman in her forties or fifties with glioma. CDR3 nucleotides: TGTGCCAGCAGCCCGACAGGGGGAAGCGGCTATGGCTACACCTTC. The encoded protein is CASSPTGGSGYGYTF.